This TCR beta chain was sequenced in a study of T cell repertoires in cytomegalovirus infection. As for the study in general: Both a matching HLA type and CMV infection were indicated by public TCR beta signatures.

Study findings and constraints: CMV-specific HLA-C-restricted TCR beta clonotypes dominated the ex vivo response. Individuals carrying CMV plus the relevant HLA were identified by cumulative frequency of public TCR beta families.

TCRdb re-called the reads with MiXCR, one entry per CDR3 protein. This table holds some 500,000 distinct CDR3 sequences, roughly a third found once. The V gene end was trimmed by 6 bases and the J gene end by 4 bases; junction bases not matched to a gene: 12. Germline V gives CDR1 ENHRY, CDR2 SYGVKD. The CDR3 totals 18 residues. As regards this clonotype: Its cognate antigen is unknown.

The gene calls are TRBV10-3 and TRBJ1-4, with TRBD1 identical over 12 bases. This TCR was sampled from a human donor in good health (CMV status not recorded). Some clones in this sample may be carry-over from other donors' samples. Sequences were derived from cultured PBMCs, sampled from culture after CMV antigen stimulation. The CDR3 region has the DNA TGTGCCATCAGGCCGGGACAGGGGGCCGGACGAGATAATGAAAAACTGTTTTTT. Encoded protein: CAIRPGQGAGRDNEKLFF.